This T cell receptor (beta chain) was sequenced in a study of identical twins (dated by TCRdb to about 2016). A note on the overall study: TCR alpha and beta repertoires from monozygotic twins, unrelated adults of various ages and cord blood were deep-sequenced to test whether fetal clonotypes persist. Replicate twin experiments were performed at different times using different library preparation protocols to rule out contamination. Findings and caveats that apply to the study as a whole: Recombination models systematically underestimated out-of-frame TCR alpha sharing in monozygotic twins but agreed with sharing between unrelated individuals. Out-of-frame TCR alpha sequences shared between twins showed an excess of low generation-probability sequences compared with coincidental sharing between unrelated individuals. Conclusions relied on cross-sectional statistical analysis, since the same donors could not be followed over many years. Abundant cord blood beta clonotypes had fewer insertions, young adult naive repertoires showed a similar but weaker trend, and memory repertoires showed no such trend. Zero-insertion analyses could be partly confounded by invariant T cells such as MAIT and iNKT, although diverse VJ usage argued against such confounding for most clonotypes. In beta out-of-frame sequences, excess twin sharing was weaker, because having fewer shared sequences lowered the signal-to-noise ratio.

Notes on this clonotype: No antigen is known for it. The record has no base qualities; no much larger clone is one base away.

The library relied on 5' RACE. TCRdb lists the instrument as Illumina HiSeq 2000. Template switching introduced a universal primer binding site; the final cDNA contained a unique molecular identifier, enabling accurate counting of TCR cDNA molecules. Specific primers in the conserved constant-segment region were used to synthesize first-strand cDNA for the TCR alpha and beta chains. Each cDNA library was double barcoded, with a SMART-Mk sample barcode plus Illumina barcodes, to control for contamination. TruSeq adapter sequences and Illumina sample barcodes were added in two successive PCR steps. The Illumina HiSeq platform was used with custom primers to sequence TCR alpha and beta cDNA libraries. Per the source publication's procedure: MiGEC processed the raw reads to extract unique molecular identifiers, while MiXCR was used to determine the CDR3 positions. Recombination models were inferred per individual with the repgenHMM and IGoR tools using an EM algorithm. The analysis of shared clonotypes was done with the tcR package in R, with sharing normalized by the product of cloneset sizes. To study raw recombination without the effects of thymic and clonal selection, out-of-frame nonproductive sequences were analyzed. The public sequencing data were trimmed at Q25 with fastp and processed into clonotypes with MiXCR by TCRdb, which kept only in-frame beta chains. Identical CDR3 proteins give one entry, which carries the most common genes and DNA. TCRdb, rather than the study authors, made the V and J calls. Recorded for this sample are some 1,700,000 distinct CDR3 sequences; under 35% of them occurred a single time. The ten largest make up approximately 0.25% of the sample.

Only healthy Caucasian donors were included. V sheds 5 bases and J sheds 4 bases, leaving 29 bases between their ends. The CDR3 spans 19 residues, from the cysteine through the phenylalanine. Of the read, only the CDR3 DNA is kept; its 57 bases are in frame from base 1. Sequences MNHEY (CDR1) and SMNVEV (CDR2) are obtained from the germline V gene (reference sequence). Sequenced sample: cord blood. The source is a newborn girl in good health. Recombination connected TRBV27 to TRBJ1-2, with a tentative D gene TRBD1 over 6 matching bases. In nucleotide form, the sequence is TGTGCCAGCAGTCAGAGGGGGGGTCGGGGCGTACTATTAAGCTATGGCTACACCTTC. The resulting protein is CASSQRGGRGVLLSYGYTF.